Listed here are 29 T cell receptor beta chains from one sample, sequenced in a study of cytomegalovirus exposure and HLA in healthy donors. The primer mix had 60 Vbeta and 13 Jbeta primers. TCRdb's copy holds only in-frame clones and misses some; the assay was immunoSEQ multiplex PCR. The data contain about 140,000 clones, around nine tenths of them seen just once; the ten biggest clones take up 4.5% to 6.5%. Sequencing was done on a sample of PBMCs. The origin of the receptors is a woman aged 25-40 years in good health and CMV-seronegative.

This clone was seen just once. The rearrangement links TRBV2 to TRBJ2-3; 16 nucleotides align to TRBD2. CDR3 length equals 18 residues. Trimming at V came to 6 bases and at J to 0 bases, leaving 6 bases not matched to a gene. From germline, CDR1 is SNHLY and CDR2 FYNNEI. CDR3 in amino acids: CASSKGTSGGGSTDTQYF. Here the CDR3 DNA reads TGTGCCAGCAGCAAAGGGACTAGCGGGGGGGGAAGCACAGATACGCAGTATTTT.

The rearrangement joins TRBV28 to TRBJ1-3; D unclear. This CDR3 has 13 residues. Germline V gene sequence: CDR1 MDHEN, CDR2 SYDVKM. V lost 5 bases and J lost 0, with 5 bases in between. In nucleotides, the CDR3 is TGTGCCAGCAGTCTCCCCTCTGGAAACACCATATATTTT. Encoded protein: CASSLPSGNTIYF.

The rearrangement joins TRBV7-2 to TRBJ2-1; 12 nucleotides line up with TRBD2. Per the germline V gene, CDR1 is SGHTA and CDR2 is FQGNSA. The CDR3 is 19 amino acids. J lost 5 bases, V lost 2 bases, and 13 bases had no gene match. CDR3 amino acids: CASSLRLTSGGPRHNEQFF. In DNA, the CDR3 is TGTGCCAGCAGCTTAAGGCTGACTAGCGGGGGTCCCCGGCACAATGAGCAGTTCTTC.

J is TRBJ2-1 and V is TRBV7-9; 11 nucleotides agree with TRBD2. The CDR3 runs 14 residues. CDR1 is SEHNR and CDR2 is FQNEAQ in the germline V gene (reference sequence). The trim removed 5 bases at V and 6 bases at J, leaving 3 bases unmatched. The CDR3 bases are TGTGCCAGCAGCCTACTAGCGGGAGTCAATGAGCAGTTCTTC. Translation: CASSLLAGVNEQFF.

J is TRBJ2-3 and V is TRBV4-3; 14 bases match TRBD2. This CDR3 contains 20 residues. CDR1 is LGHNA and CDR2 is YSLEER in the germline V gene. Germline trimming cut 3 bases from V and 4 bases from J; bases unmatched to any gene: 15. The CDR3 DNA follows: TGCGCCAGCAGCCACCACACCCCCGCCACGACTAGCGGGAGGGCAGATACGCAGTATTTT. It encodes CASSHHTPATTSGRADTQYF.

This chain links TRBV19 with TRBJ2-1; 8 bases align to TRBD1. V lost 3 bases to trimming and J lost 3 bases; unmatched junction nucleotides: 7. CDR1 is LNHDA and CDR2 is SQIVND in the germline V gene (reference sequence). CDR3 length equals 16 residues. This CDR3 reads CASSIGARGLYNEQFF. DNA for the CDR3: TGTGCCAGTAGTATCGGGGCCAGGGGGCTCTACAATGAGCAGTTCTTC. Filled out from reference TRBV19 and TRBJ2-1, the complete variable domain reads DGGITQSPKYLFRKEGQNVTLSCEQNLNHDAMYWYRQDPGQGLRLIYYSQIVNDFQKGDIAEGYSVSREKKESFPLTVTSAQKNPTAFYLCASSIGARGLYNEQFFGPGTRLTVL.

The gene calls are TRBV5-1 and TRBJ2-7; D remains unclear. Germline assignment: CDR1 SGHRS and CDR2 YFSETQ. V lost 5 bases and J lost 2, with 8 bases in between. The length of the CDR3 is 12 residues. CDR3 sequence: CASSSDTYEQYF. The CDR3 coding sequence is TGCGCCAGCAGTTCCGACACCTACGAGCAGTACTTC.

This chain links TRBV5-4 with TRBJ2-1; TRBD1 is a possible D gene (5 bases). V lost 0 bases and J 2 bases, leaving 12 bases between the germline ends. The CDR3 totals 16 residues. Germline V gene data show CDR1 as SGHNT and CDR2 as YYREEE (reference sequence). The CDR3 sequence is CASSLVVGEAYNEQFF. The CDR3 nucleotides are TGTGCCAGCAGCTTGGTCGTAGGGGAAGCCTACAATGAGCAGTTCTTC.

The chain couples TRBV7-3 to TRBJ2-3; 8 bases fit TRBD2. CDR3 length equals 15 residues. After removal of 5 bases from V and 2 bases from J, the junction contained 6 bases not matched to a gene. Germline V gene lookup returns CDR1 SGHTA and CDR2 FQGTGA. The CDR3 region is CASSRGLAHTDTQYF. DNA of the CDR3: TGTGCCAGCAGCCGCGGACTAGCCCACACAGATACGCAGTATTTT.

This chain links TRBV6-6 with TRBJ2-2; 9 bases match TRBD2. This CDR3 is 13 amino acids long. The ends lost 5 bases at V and 8 bases at J; junction bases unmatched: 3. The germline gives CDR1 MNHNY, CDR2 SVGAGI (reference sequence). The DNA of the CDR3 is TGTGCCAGCAGTCATAGCGGGAGTGGGGAGCTGTTTTTT. Protein sequence: CASSHSGSGELFF.

The rearrangement joins TRBV9 to TRBJ1-2; TRBD1 might be the D (5 bases). Germline CDR1 and CDR2: SGDLS and YYNGEE. V was trimmed by 0 bases and J by 3 bases, leaving 9 bases between them. There are 14 residues in the CDR3. The CDR3 DNA reads as TGTGCCAGCAGCGTAGGGGGCGCGGACTATGGCTACACCTTC. This sequence encodes CASSVGGADYGYTF.

The chain combines TRBV11-3 with TRBJ1-2, with 8 bases fitting TRBD1. Germline loops: CDR1 SGHNT, CDR2 YENEEA. After removal of 0 bases from V and 2 bases from J, the junction contained 5 bases not matched to a gene. The CDR3 is 16 residues long. CDR3 residues: CASSLEGTGCNYGYTF. CDR3 DNA sequence: TGTGCCAGCAGCTTAGAAGGGACAGGATGCAACTATGGCTACACCTTC.

This rearrangement joins TRBV4-1 to TRBJ1-1; tentative D call: TRBD1 (6 bases). The CDR3 loop spans 17 amino acids. V was trimmed by 0 bases and J by 3 bases, leaving 17 bases between them. The germline V gene encodes CDR1 MGHRA and CDR2 YSYEKL. DNA of the CDR3: TGCGCCAGCAGCCAAGATCTTGCGGGGGCGCGCGACACTGAAGCTTTCTTT. This translates into CASSQDLAGARDTEAFF.

In DNA form, the CDR3 reads TGCGCCAGCAGCCAAGTAGCGGGGGGGTTCGAGCAGTACTTC. It translates to CASSQVAGGFEQYF. V usage is TRBV4-1 and J usage is TRBJ2-5; 11 positions agree with TRBD2. The closer fit of TRBJ2-7 to the DNA end suggests the J call may be wrong. This CDR3 region has 14 residues. Germline V gene lookup returns CDR1 MGHRA and CDR2 YSYEKL.

The rearrangement links TRBV7-2 to TRBJ1-5; D remains unclear. The CDR3 is made up of 13 amino acids. V lost 3 bases to trimming and J lost 6 bases, with 9 bases between them. Germline-derived CDR1 and CDR2 are SGHTA and FQGNSA. The CDR3 DNA reads as TGTGCCAGCAGCTTGGACTTGGGTCAGCCCCAGCATTTT. This codes for CASSLDLGQPQHF.

The V gene is TRBV10-3, the J gene TRBJ2-7, with unresolved D. With 2 bases removed from V and 3 bases from J, the gap between germline ends came to 5 bases. The CDR3 has 12 residues. The germline V gene has CDR1 ENHRY and CDR2 SYGVKD. As DNA, the CDR3 is TGTGCCATCAGTGAGCCAAACTACGAGCAGTACTTC. Translating it yields CAISEPNYEQYF.

This chain uses TRBV5-1 with TRBJ2-1; 7 nucleotides match TRBD2. The CDR3 spans 15 residues. Germline loops: CDR1 SGHRS, CDR2 YFSETQ. V lost 1 base, J lost 5 bases, and 6 bases stayed unmatched. The CDR3 here is CASSLQAGVHNEQFF. In DNA, the CDR3 is TGCGCCAGCAGCTTGCAGGCGGGAGTTCACAATGAGCAGTTCTTC.

This chain joins TRBV7-9 and TRBJ1-3, with 10 bases matching TRBD1. The CDR3 extends over 18 amino acids. Trimming cost V 4 bases and J 1 base; bases outside gene matches: 10. Looked up from germline, CDR1 is SEHNR and CDR2 is FQNEAQ (reference sequence). CDR3 nucleotides: TGTGCCAGCAGCTCCACCCAAACGGGACAGGGGTCTGGAAACACCATATATTTT. This sequence encodes CASSSTQTGQGSGNTIYF.

The rearrangement links TRBV4-1 to TRBJ2-1; 11 bases agree with TRBD1. This CDR3 has 16 residues. V gave up 4 bases and J gave up 6 bases; unmatched junction bases: 8. CDR1 is MGHRA and CDR2 is YSYEKL in the germline V gene. CDR3 region: CASSPRDRGFFNEQFF. The CDR3 bases are TGCGCCAGCAGCCCACGGGACAGGGGGTTTTTCAATGAGCAGTTCTTC.

The J gene is TRBJ2-5, the V gene TRBV28; 11 nucleotides agree with TRBD2. The tail of the sequence fits TRBJ2-7 better, so the J call may be wrong. From germline, CDR1 is MDHEN and CDR2 SYDVKM. The CDR3 sequence is 16 residues long. The CDR3 DNA reads TGTGCCAGCAGTGGGTCCGGGACTAGCGGCCTCGGCGAGCAGTACTTC. Encoded protein: CASSGSGTSGLGEQYF.

This sequence joins TRBV11-2 and TRBJ2-1; weak D call: TRBD1 (6 bases). V lost 4 bases to trimming and J lost 12 bases, with 10 bases between them. This CDR3 has 11 amino acids. Germline-derived CDR1 and CDR2 are SGHAT and FQNNGV. CDR3 nucleotides: TGTGCCAGCAGCTCCCAGGGGCGGCAGTTCTTC. It yields the protein CASSSQGRQFF. The variable domain in full, completed from reference TRBV11-2 and TRBJ2-1, reads EAGVAQSPRYKIIEKRQSVAFWCNPISGHATLYWYQQILGQGPKLLIQFQNNGVVDDSQLPKDRFSAERLKGVDSTLKIQPAKLEDSAVYLCASSSQGRQFFGPGTRLTVL.

This clone was counted only a few times. This sequence joins TRBV7-2 and TRBJ1-1; TRBD1 matches at 8 bases. The V gene end was trimmed by 1 base and the J gene end by 0 bases; junction bases not matched to a gene: 10. Looked up from germline, CDR1 is SGHTA and CDR2 is FQGNSA. The CDR3 is 18 amino acids. This CDR3 reads CASSLVRQGAPLNTEAFF. Written as DNA, the CDR3 is TGTGCCAGCAGCTTAGTACGGCAGGGGGCGCCCCTGAACACTGAAGCTTTCTTT.

The chain uses TRBV5-1 and TRBJ2-1; D may be TRBD2 (5 bases). Trimming shortened V by 4 bases and J by 7 bases, and 15 bases separated the two germline ends. The CDR3 runs to 14 residues. In germline, CDR1 is SGHRS, CDR2 YFSETQ. The DNA of the CDR3 is TGCGCCAGCAGCCCCGAGGAGGCCGTTAATGAGCAGTTCTTC. Translated, it gives CASSPEEAVNEQFF.

The chain links TRBV7-9 to TRBJ2-3, with TRBD2 as a possible D gene (6 bases). Germline-derived CDR1 and CDR2 are SEHNR and FQNEAQ (reference sequence). The ends were cut back, 5 bases at V and 8 bases at J, with 14 bases in the middle. CDR3 length: 13 residues. As DNA, the CDR3 is TGTGCCAGCAGCACCCCCGGGGGTCCTACGCAGTATTTT. Translated: CASSTPGGPTQYF.

The CDR3 spells CASSPEPRTGEQYF. The CDR3 nucleotides are TGTGCCAGCAGCCCAGAACCTAGGACAGGCGAGCAGTACTTC. J is TRBJ2-7 and V is TRBV5-6; 7 bases are shared with TRBD1. The germline V gene encodes CDR1 SGHDT and CDR2 YYEEEE. V trimming: 4 bases; J trimming: 6 bases; junction bases outside the gene matches: 10. The CDR3 length is 14 residues.

This chain connects TRBV28 to TRBJ2-7, with TRBD2 matching 15 bases. V dropped 3 bases and J dropped 7; count of bases not matched to a gene: 16. Looked up from germline, CDR1 is MDHEN and CDR2 is SYDVKM. This CDR3 contains 19 residues. DNA of the CDR3: TGTGCCAGCAGTTTGAGCACCTGGACTAGCGGGAGGGCAGCGGGGGAGCAGTACTTC. Translating gives CASSLSTWTSGRAAGEQYF.

The chain combines TRBV15 with TRBJ2-7; weak D call: TRBD2 (5 bases). Between the trimmed V and J ends, which lost 2 bases and 2 bases, there was a span of 13 bases. The germline gives CDR1 LNHNV, CDR2 YYDKDF (reference sequence). CDR3 length: 15 residues. The CDR3 DNA sequence: TGTGCCACCAGCAGAAGCGGAAAACCTCCCTACGAGCAGTACTTC. Translated: CATSRSGKPPYEQYF.

The chain couples TRBV19 to TRBJ1-1; D is unclear. Germline CDR1 reads LNHDA; CDR2 reads SQIVND (reference sequence). Trimming took off 7 bases at V and 1 base at J, with 16 bases between the two ends. This CDR3 has 15 amino acids. The CDR3 nucleotides are TGTGCCAGTAAGCGATTTGAGACCGCGAACACTGAAGCTTTCTTT. Its translation: CASKRFETANTEAFF.

The sample holds one count of this clone. This sequence joins TRBV19 and TRBJ1-2; D gene ambiguous. The V end lost 4 bases, the J end lost 7 bases, and 10 bases lay between the germline ends. CDR3 length: 12 residues. Germline CDR1 reads LNHDA; CDR2 reads SQIVND (reference sequence). Here the CDR3 DNA reads TGTGCCAGTAGTACCGGCGGGAGTGGCTACACCTTC. Residues: CASSTGGSGYTF.